This T cell receptor beta chain stems from a study of T cell repertoires in cytomegalovirus infection. Study details: Public TCR beta signatures were indicative of both CMV infection and a matching HLA type.

TCRdb processed the reads anew with MiXCR; each CDR3 protein has one entry. The table lists 650,000 to 900,000 distinct CDR3 sequences, about 27% of them singletons. CDR1 MDHEN and CDR2 SYDVKM come from the germline V gene. The CDR3 runs to 12 residues. Trimming pared 2 bases from V and 3 bases from J, leaving 2 bases between. This clonotype was recorded at least ten times. Its antigen is as yet unknown. This chain links TRBV28 with TRBJ1-5, with D unclear. Sample: cultured CD8+ T cells from PBMCs, taken from culture after CMV antigen stimulation. This TCR came from a human donor in good health (CMV status not recorded). Some clones in this sample may be carry-over from other donors' samples. The CDR3 region has the DNA TGTGCCAGCAGTTTAACCAATCAGCCCCAGCATTTT. Its protein product is CASSLTNQPQHF. The full variable domain, in which reference TRBV28 and TRBJ1-5 provide the parts outside the CDR3, is DVKVTQSSRYLVKRTGEKVFLECVQDMDHENMFWYRQDPGLGLRLIYFSYDVKMKEKGDIPEGYSVSREKKERFSLILESASTNQTSMYLCASSLTNQPQHFGDGTRLSIL.